What follows is one T cell receptor (beta chain) and its context. The data originate from a study of T cell responses to AZD1222 COVID-19 vaccine. Study-wide context: Samples with a second dose at about 4 or about 12 weeks were pooled together.

Libraries were prepared by immunoSEQ multiplex PCR; TCRdb keeps only in-frame clonotypes and omits some of them. Seen here are about 110,000 clones, more than 70% observed once, and the top ten hold 3% to 3.5%. V was cut by 5 bases and J by 0 bases, with 8 bases left in between. The CDR3 is 14 residues long. Germline CDR1 reads MDHEN; CDR2 reads SYDVKM. Here the sequenced sample was peripheral blood, taken on day 0 of AZD1222 vaccination. The chain uses TRBV28 and TRBJ2-4; D is tentatively TRBD1 or TRBD2 (5 bases each). The receptor's source is an adult in good health. CDR3 protein: CASSPGTAKNIQYF. CDR3 nucleotides: TGTGCCAGCAGTCCCGGGACAGCCAAAAACATTCAGTACTTC. Complete variable domain (other parts from reference TRBV28 and TRBJ2-4): DVKVTQSSRYLVKRTGEKVFLECVQDMDHENMFWYRQDPGLGLRLIYFSYDVKMKEKGDIPEGYSVSREKKERFSLILESASTNQTSMYLCASSPGTAKNIQYFGAGTRLSVL.